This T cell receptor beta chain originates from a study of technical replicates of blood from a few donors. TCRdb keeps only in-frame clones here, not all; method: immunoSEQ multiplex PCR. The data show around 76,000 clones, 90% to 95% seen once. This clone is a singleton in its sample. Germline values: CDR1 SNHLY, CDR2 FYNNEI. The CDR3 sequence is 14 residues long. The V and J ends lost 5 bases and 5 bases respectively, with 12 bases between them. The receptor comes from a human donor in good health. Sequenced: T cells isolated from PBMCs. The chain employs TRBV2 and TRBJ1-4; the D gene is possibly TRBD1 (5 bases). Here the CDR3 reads CASSFDSPNEKLFF. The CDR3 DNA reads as TGTGCCAGCAGTTTCGACAGCCCAAATGAAAAACTGTTTTTT.